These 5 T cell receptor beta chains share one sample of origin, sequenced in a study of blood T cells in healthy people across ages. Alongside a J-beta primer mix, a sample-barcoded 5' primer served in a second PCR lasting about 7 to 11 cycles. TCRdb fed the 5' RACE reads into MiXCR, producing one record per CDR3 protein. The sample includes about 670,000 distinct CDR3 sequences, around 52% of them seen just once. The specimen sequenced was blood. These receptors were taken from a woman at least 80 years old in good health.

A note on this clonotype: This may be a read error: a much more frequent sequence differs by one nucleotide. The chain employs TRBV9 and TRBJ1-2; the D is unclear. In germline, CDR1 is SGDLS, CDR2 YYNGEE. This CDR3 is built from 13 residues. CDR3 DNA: TGTGCCTGCAGCGTAGTGGCAGGAGGCGGCTACACCTTC. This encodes CACSVVAGGGYTF.

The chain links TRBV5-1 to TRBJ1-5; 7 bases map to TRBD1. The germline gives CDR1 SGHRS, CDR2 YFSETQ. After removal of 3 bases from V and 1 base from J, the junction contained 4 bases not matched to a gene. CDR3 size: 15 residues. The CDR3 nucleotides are TGCGCCAGCAGCTCGACAGGGTCAAGCAATCAGCCCCAGCATTTT. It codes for CASSSTGSSNQPQHF.

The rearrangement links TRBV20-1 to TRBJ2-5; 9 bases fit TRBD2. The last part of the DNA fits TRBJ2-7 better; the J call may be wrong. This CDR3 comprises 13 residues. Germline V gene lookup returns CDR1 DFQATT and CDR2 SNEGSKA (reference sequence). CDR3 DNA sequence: TGCAGTGTCCCGAAGACTAGCGGCTACGAGCAGTACTTC. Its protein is CSVPKTSGYEQYF.

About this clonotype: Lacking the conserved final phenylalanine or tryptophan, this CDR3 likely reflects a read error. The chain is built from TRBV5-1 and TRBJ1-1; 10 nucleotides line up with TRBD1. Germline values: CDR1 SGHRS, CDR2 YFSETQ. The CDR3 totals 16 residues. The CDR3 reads CVSSPRTGGLNTEAFL. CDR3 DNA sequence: TGCGTCAGCAGCCCGCGGACAGGGGGGTTGAACACTGAAGCTTTCCTT.

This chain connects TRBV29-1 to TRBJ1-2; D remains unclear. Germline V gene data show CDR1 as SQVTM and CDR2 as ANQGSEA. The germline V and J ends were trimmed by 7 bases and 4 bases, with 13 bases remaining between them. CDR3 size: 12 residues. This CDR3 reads CSAGQDLYGYTF. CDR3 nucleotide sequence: TGCAGCGCGGGCCAGGACCTCTATGGCTACACCTTC.